Each of the 30 T cell receptor beta chains below was sequenced from the same sample in a study of T cell changes during pregnancy in multiple sclerosis. TCRdb's table, derived via immunoSEQ multiplex PCR, lists solely in-frame clones and lacks some. The repertoire holds approximately 61,000 clones, with nearly 90% as singletons. Sequences were derived from peripheral blood, sampled in the first trimester of pregnancy. These receptors were obtained from a female donor with multiple sclerosis, enrolled in a pregnancy study.

V is TRBV6-5 and J is TRBJ2-1; 9 bases agree with TRBD2. V lost 4 bases, J lost 7 bases, and 8 bases stayed unmatched. The germline V gene encodes CDR1 MNHEY and CDR2 SVGAGI. The length of the CDR3 is 15 residues. CDR3 sequence reads: CASSLTGTSNNEQFF. CDR3 coding DNA: TGTGCCAGCAGTTTGACCGGGACTAGCAATAATGAGCAGTTCTTC.

The rearrangement uses TRBV9 and TRBJ1-3; D gene uncertain. Germline CDR1 SGDLS, CDR2 YYNGEE. This CDR3 region has 15 residues. V lost 0 bases, J lost 0 bases, and 7 bases lay in between. CDR3 residues: CASSVGPDSGNTIYF. The CDR3 nucleotides are TGTGCCAGCAGCGTAGGGCCAGACTCTGGAAACACCATATATTTT.

The rearrangement joins TRBV5-1 to TRBJ2-7; 8 bases align to TRBD1. The CDR3 extends over 15 amino acids. Germline values: CDR1 SGHRS, CDR2 YFSETQ. Trimming cost V 4 bases and J 2 bases; bases outside gene matches: 8. CDR3 sequence: CASSPGTGFPYEQYF. Written as DNA, the CDR3 is TGCGCCAGCAGCCCCGGGACAGGCTTTCCCTACGAGCAGTACTTC.

The chain links TRBV5-1 to TRBJ1-1; maybe TRBD1 (5 bases). V was trimmed by 2 bases and J by 5 bases, leaving 16 bases between them. CDR1 and CDR2 from the germline V gene are SGHRS and YFSETQ. The CDR3 covers 15 residues. The DNA for the CDR3 is TGCGCCAGCAGCTTATTTAGTACCGGGGGAACTGAAGCTTTCTTT. It is translated as CASSLFSTGGTEAFF.

The V and J genes are TRBV20-1 and TRBJ1-1, with a possible D match to TRBD1 (6 bases). Germline CDR1 reads DFQATT; CDR2 reads SNEGSKA (reference sequence). The CDR3 has 11 residues. CDR3 in amino acids: CSAGENTEAFF. The DNA for the CDR3 is TGCAGCGCAGGGGAGAACACTGAAGCTTTCTTT.

The chain employs TRBV4-3 and TRBJ2-7; TRBD1 might be the D (6 bases). Trimming took off 2 bases at V and 5 bases at J, with 16 bases between the two ends. This CDR3 comprises 15 residues. Germline assignment: CDR1 LGHNA and CDR2 YSLEER. CDR3 in amino acids: CASSQYPSQGNEQYF. The CDR3 nucleotides read TGCGCCAGCAGCCAATATCCATCACAGGGTAACGAGCAGTACTTC.

The genes are TRBV7-9 and TRBJ2-5; the match to TRBD2 covers 9 bases. The CDR3 contains 16 residues. Per germline, CDR1 SEHNR and CDR2 FQNEAQ (reference sequence). Germline trimming cut 8 bases from V and 5 bases from J; bases unmatched to any gene: 15. The CDR3, as DNA: TGTGCCAGCGGGGGGCTAGCGGGAATTCATTGGGAGACCCAGTACTTC. This sequence encodes CASGGLAGIHWETQYF.

This sequence joins TRBV7-2 and TRBJ2-1; D is perhaps TRBD2 (6 bases). Between the trimmed V and J ends, which lost 5 bases and 8 bases, there was a span of 22 bases. The CDR3 sequence is 16 residues long. Germline CDR1 SGHTA, CDR2 FQGNSA. The CDR3 protein is CASSPSATSSYDEQFF. The CDR3 DNA sequence: TGTGCCAGCAGCCCTAGCGCCACTAGCTCTTACGATGAGCAGTTCTTC.

This clone was found a few times. This sample also contains other DNA sequences that code for the same CDR3. The chain joins TRBV6-4 to TRBJ2-1, with TRBD2 matching 14 bases. V trimming: 4 bases; J trimming: 7 bases; junction bases outside the gene matches: 0. Germline V gives CDR1 MRHNA, CDR2 SNTAGT. The CDR3 covers 14 residues. The CDR3 DNA reads TGTGCCAGCAGTGGACTAGCGGGAGGGAATGAGCAGTTCTTC. Its protein product is CASSGLAGGNEQFF.

This chain connects TRBV4-2 to TRBJ2-3; 14 positions match TRBD2. With 4 bases clipped from V and 5 bases from J, the junction kept 8 bases outside the gene matches. The CDR3 consists of 17 residues. Germline CDR1 LGHNA, CDR2 YNFKEQ. The CDR3 loop is CASSPTSGRAVGDTQYF. The CDR3 DNA is TGTGCCAGCAGCCCGACTAGCGGGAGGGCCGTTGGAGATACGCAGTATTTT.

The rearrangement uses TRBV5-5 and TRBJ2-1; 8 positions match TRBD2. After removal of 3 bases from V and 9 bases from J, the junction contained 14 bases not matched to a gene. In germline, CDR1 is SGHKS, CDR2 YYEKEE (reference sequence). This CDR3 region has 16 residues. CDR3 sequence (DNA): TGTGCCAGCAGCTCCGGGGGGGGCCTCAAAGCGGGTGAGCAGTTCTTC. Its translation is CASSSGGGLKAGEQFF.

This clone was recorded a few times. The chain couples TRBV18 to TRBJ2-2; D remains ambiguous. Germline CDR1 reads KGHSH; CDR2 reads LQKENI. The CDR3 totals 17 residues. Trimming cost V 6 bases and J 2 bases, with 19 bases left between them. CDR3 in DNA: TGTGCCAGCTCTCGGTCATATGTTCTCGGTAACACCGGGGAGCTGTTTTTT. This encodes CASSRSYVLGNTGELFF.

The genes are TRBV18 and TRBJ1-1, with 8 nucleotides matching TRBD1. V trimming: 4 bases; J trimming: 0 bases; junction bases outside the gene matches: 4. From germline, CDR1 is KGHSH and CDR2 LQKENI. CDR3 size: 15 residues. This CDR3 is CASSLDRAMNTEAFF. As DNA, the CDR3 is TGTGCCAGCTCACTGGACAGGGCGATGAACACTGAAGCTTTCTTT.

The J gene is TRBJ2-3, the V gene TRBV9; TRBD2 aligns across 9 bases. V gave up 4 bases and J gave up 14 bases; unmatched junction bases: 8. CDR3 size: 12 residues. In germline, CDR1 is SGDLS, CDR2 YYNGEE. The CDR3: CASSPPSGIWYF. The DNA for the CDR3 is TGTGCCAGCAGCCCCCCTAGCGGGATATGGTATTTT.

The chain uses TRBV4-1 and TRBJ2-7; a possible D gene is TRBD1 (6 bases). With 4 bases removed from V and 1 base from J, the gap between germline ends came to 11 bases. This CDR3 comprises 14 residues. CDR1 is MGHRA, CDR2 YSYEKL, per germline. The CDR3 sequence: CASSPETGSYEQYF. In DNA, the CDR3 is TGCGCCAGCAGCCCCGAAACAGGGTCCTACGAGCAGTACTTC.

The rearrangement links TRBV18 to TRBJ1-2, with TRBD1 matching over 7 bases. Per the germline V gene, CDR1 is KGHSH and CDR2 is LQKENI. The CDR3 covers 16 residues. The junction had 11 bases not matched to a gene; V was cut back by 4 bases and J by 3 bases. As DNA, the CDR3 is TGTGCCAGCTCACGGGCTGAGGGGGCCTACGACTATGGCTACACCTTC. It translates to CASSRAEGAYDYGYTF.

The rearrangement joins TRBV7-9 to TRBJ2-7, with 7 bases lining up with TRBD2. Germline assignment: CDR1 SEHNR and CDR2 FQNEAQ (reference sequence). There are 15 residues in the CDR3. The V segment lost 2 bases and the J segment 0 bases; nucleotides outside the gene matches: 4. CDR3 region: CASSLWEGSSYEQYF. CDR3 sequence (DNA): TGTGCCAGCAGCTTATGGGAGGGATCCTCCTACGAGCAGTACTTC.

J is TRBJ2-7 and V is TRBV14; 7 positions agree with TRBD2. This CDR3 has 13 residues. Per the germline V gene, CDR1 is SGHDN and CDR2 is FVKESK. V lost 4 bases to trimming and J lost 6 bases; unmatched junction nucleotides: 6. The CDR3 bases are TGTGCCAGCAGCCGCGCGGGAGTCCGCGAGCAGTACTTC. It translates to CASSRAGVREQYF.

The J gene is TRBJ2-1, the V gene TRBV4-1; D not certain. Trimming left V 0 bases short and J 0 bases short, with 12 bases between. Germline CDR1 is MGHRA and CDR2 is YSYEKL. The CDR3 extends over 17 amino acids. In DNA, the CDR3 is TGCGCCAGCAGCCAAGAGAAAGCGACGAGCTCCTACAATGAGCAGTTCTTC. Translation: CASSQEKATSSYNEQFF.

Regarding this clone: One end of the junction is discordant with germline, which a read error may explain. The chain employs TRBV27 and TRBJ1-2; D remains unclear. CDR1 and CDR2 (germline): MNHEY, SMNVEV (reference sequence). CDR3 length: 14 residues. In nucleotides, the CDR3 is TGTGCCAGCGGTTTAAACGTGGCAGGTTATGGCTACACCTTC. Amino acid sequence: CASGLNVAGYGYTF.

The V and J genes are TRBV19 and TRBJ2-7, with TRBD2 matching over 13 bases. Germline-derived CDR1 and CDR2 are LNHDA and SQIVND (reference sequence). The trim removed 4 bases at V and 0 bases at J, leaving 3 bases unmatched. The length of the CDR3 is 16 residues. The CDR3 nucleotides read TGTGCCAGTAGTAAACGGACTAGCGGGAGCTCCTACGAGCAGTACTTC. It is translated as CASSKRTSGSSYEQYF.

The CDR3, as DNA: TGTGCCAGCAGTAGGGGACTAGCGGGAGGGCCGTCCTACAATGAGCAGTTCTTC. It codes for CASSRGLAGGPSYNEQFF. This chain joins TRBV28 and TRBJ2-1; 16 positions agree with TRBD2. Germline V gives CDR1 MDHEN, CDR2 SYDVKM. J lost 1 base, V lost 5 bases, and 5 bases had no gene match. The CDR3 runs 18 residues.

Details on this clone: A read error may produce the germline difference seen at one junction end. The chain has TRBV7-7 and TRBJ2-5; tentatively, D is TRBD2 (5 bases). CDR1 and CDR2 from the germline V gene are SSHAT and FNYEAQ (reference sequence). The CDR3 runs to 13 residues. The CDR3 spells CASSLRVQETQYF. CDR3 nucleotide sequence: TGTGCTAGCAGCTTGAGGGTCCAAGAGACCCAGTACTTC.

This chain connects TRBV28 to TRBJ1-5, with D perhaps TRBD1 (5 bases). The CDR3 covers 16 residues. From germline, CDR1 is MDHEN and CDR2 SYDVKM. Trimming removed 4 bases from V and 0 bases from J, with 13 bases in between. The CDR3 reads CASSSSPGNSNQPQHF. The CDR3 bases are TGTGCCAGCAGTTCGAGCCCAGGGAATAGCAATCAGCCCCAGCATTTT.

The chain is built from TRBV9 and TRBJ2-3; D unresolved. This CDR3 has 14 residues. Germline assignment: CDR1 SGDLS and CDR2 YYNGEE. Trimming stripped 2 bases from V and 5 bases from J, with 12 bases between. The CDR3 is CASSVTVAEDTQYF. The CDR3 nucleotides are TGTGCCAGCAGCGTTACCGTAGCAGAAGATACGCAGTATTTT. Based on the CDR3 plus reference TRBV9 and TRBJ2-3, the full variable domain is DSGVTQTPKHLITATGQRVTLRCSPRSGDLSVYWYQQSLDQGLQFLIQYYNGEERAKGNILERFSAQQFPDLHSELNLSSLELGDSALYFCASSVTVAEDTQYFGPGTRLTVL.

The rearrangement joins TRBV2 to TRBJ2-5; D uncertain. CDR1 and CDR2 from the germline V gene are SNHLY and FYNNEI. The CDR3 length is 14 residues. Trimming shortened V by 3 bases and J by 3 bases, and 11 bases separated the two germline ends. CDR3 amino acids: CASSDWHNKETQYF. The CDR3 DNA is TGTGCCAGCAGTGACTGGCACAACAAAGAGACCCAGTACTTC.

The V call is TRBV4-2, the J call TRBJ2-7, with TRBD2 matching 12 bases. The V segment lost 0 bases and the J segment 2 bases; nucleotides outside the gene matches: 5. CDR3 size: 17 residues. Per the germline V gene, CDR1 is LGHNA and CDR2 is YNFKEQ. The CDR3 region is CASSQDKTSGRTYEQYF. DNA for the CDR3: TGTGCCAGCAGCCAAGACAAGACTAGCGGGAGAACCTACGAGCAGTACTTC.

This chain connects TRBV28 to TRBJ1-2; no reliable D call. The germline V gene has CDR1 MDHEN and CDR2 SYDVKM. This CDR3 region has 15 residues. Trimming pared 2 bases from V and 6 bases from J, leaving 16 bases between. The CDR3 protein is CASSLRIGDVNGYTF. Here the CDR3 DNA reads TGTGCCAGCAGTTTAAGAATCGGGGATGTGAATGGCTACACCTTC.

The chain couples TRBV5-1 to TRBJ1-4, with D possibly matching TRBD1 (6 bases). From germline, CDR1 is SGHRS and CDR2 YFSETQ. Trimming took off 7 bases at V and 8 bases at J, with 21 bases between the two ends. The length of the CDR3 is 15 residues. CDR3 loop: CASRTGTDLFEKLFF. The CDR3 DNA reads as TGCGCCAGCCGAACAGGGACGGATTTGTTCGAAAAACTGTTTTTT.

V usage is TRBV6-5 and J usage is TRBJ2-2; no firm D call. The germline V and J ends were trimmed by 2 bases and 2 bases, with 6 bases remaining between them. The CDR3 is made up of 14 amino acids. The germline CDR1 and CDR2 sequences are MNHEY and SVGAGI. The CDR3 is CASSYSLNTGELFF. CDR3 in DNA: TGTGCCAGCAGTTACAGCTTAAACACCGGGGAGCTGTTTTTT.